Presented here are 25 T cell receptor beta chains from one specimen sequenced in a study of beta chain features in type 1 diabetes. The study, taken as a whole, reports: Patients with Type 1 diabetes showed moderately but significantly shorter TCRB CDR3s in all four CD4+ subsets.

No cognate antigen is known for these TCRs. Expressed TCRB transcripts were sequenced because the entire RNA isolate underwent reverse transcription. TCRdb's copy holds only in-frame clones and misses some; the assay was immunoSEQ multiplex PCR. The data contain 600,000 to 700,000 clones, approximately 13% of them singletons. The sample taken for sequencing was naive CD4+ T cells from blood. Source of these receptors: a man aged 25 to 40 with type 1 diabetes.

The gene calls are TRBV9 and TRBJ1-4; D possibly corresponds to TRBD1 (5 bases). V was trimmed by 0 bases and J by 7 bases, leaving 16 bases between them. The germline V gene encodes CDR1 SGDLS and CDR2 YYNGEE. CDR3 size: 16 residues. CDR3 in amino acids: CASSVAGDLGGEKLFF. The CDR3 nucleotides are TGTGCCAGCAGCGTAGCCGGGGACTTGGGCGGTGAAAAACTGTTTTTT.

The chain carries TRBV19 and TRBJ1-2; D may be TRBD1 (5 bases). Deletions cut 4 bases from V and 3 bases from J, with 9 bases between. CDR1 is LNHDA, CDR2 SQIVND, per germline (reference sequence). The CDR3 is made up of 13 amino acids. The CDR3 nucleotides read TGTGCCAGTAGTAGAGGGACGGACTATGGCTACACCTTC. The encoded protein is CASSRGTDYGYTF. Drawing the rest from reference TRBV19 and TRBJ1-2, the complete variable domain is DGGITQSPKYLFRKEGQNVTLSCEQNLNHDAMYWYRQDPGQGLRLIYYSQIVNDFQKGDIAEGYSVSREKKESFPLTVTSAQKNPTAFYLCASSRGTDYGYTFGSGTRLTVV.

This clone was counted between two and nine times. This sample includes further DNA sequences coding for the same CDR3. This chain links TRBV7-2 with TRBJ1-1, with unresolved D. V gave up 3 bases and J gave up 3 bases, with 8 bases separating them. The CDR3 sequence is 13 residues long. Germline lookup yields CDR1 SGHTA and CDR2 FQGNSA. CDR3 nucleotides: TGTGCCAGCAGCTTGGAGAAAGACACTGAAGCTTTCTTT. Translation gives CASSLEKDTEAFF.

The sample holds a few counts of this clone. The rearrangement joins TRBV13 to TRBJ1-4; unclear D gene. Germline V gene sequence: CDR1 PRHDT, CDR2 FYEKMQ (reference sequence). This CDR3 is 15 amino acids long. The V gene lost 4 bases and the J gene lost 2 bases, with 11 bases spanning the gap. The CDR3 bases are TGTGCCAGCAGCTCCCGACGGGGTACTAATGAAAAACTGTTTTTT. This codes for CASSSRRGTNEKLFF.

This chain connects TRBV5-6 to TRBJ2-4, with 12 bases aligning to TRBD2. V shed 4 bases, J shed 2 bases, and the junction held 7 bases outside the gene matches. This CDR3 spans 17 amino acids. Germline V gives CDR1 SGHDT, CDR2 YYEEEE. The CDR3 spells CASSSPSGGASKNIQYF. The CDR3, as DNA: TGTGCCAGCAGCAGCCCTAGCGGGGGGGCGTCCAAAAACATTCAGTACTTC.

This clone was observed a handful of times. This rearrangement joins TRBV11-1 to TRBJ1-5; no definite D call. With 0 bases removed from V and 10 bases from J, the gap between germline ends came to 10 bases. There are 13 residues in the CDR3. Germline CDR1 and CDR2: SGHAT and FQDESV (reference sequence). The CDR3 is CASSLASAGPQHF. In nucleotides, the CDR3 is TGTGCCAGCAGCTTAGCGTCCGCTGGTCCCCAGCATTTT.

Here the CDR3 DNA reads TGTGCCAGCAGCTTAGCTAAGCGGGGGGTCCGTACAGATACGCAGTATTTT. Translated, it gives CASSLAKRGVRTDTQYF. The V call is TRBV7-9, the J call TRBJ2-3, with 9 bases matching TRBD2. V was pared by 0 bases and J by 3 bases, with 7 bases of the junction left unmatched. Looked up from germline, CDR1 is SEHNR and CDR2 is FQNEAQ (reference sequence). The CDR3 contains 17 residues.

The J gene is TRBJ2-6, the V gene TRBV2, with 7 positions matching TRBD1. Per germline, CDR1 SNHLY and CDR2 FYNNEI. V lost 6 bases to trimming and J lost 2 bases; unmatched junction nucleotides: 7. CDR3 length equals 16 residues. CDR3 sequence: CASSLGTVAGANVLTF. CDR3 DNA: TGTGCCAGCAGCCTTGGGACAGTGGCTGGGGCCAACGTCCTGACTTTC.

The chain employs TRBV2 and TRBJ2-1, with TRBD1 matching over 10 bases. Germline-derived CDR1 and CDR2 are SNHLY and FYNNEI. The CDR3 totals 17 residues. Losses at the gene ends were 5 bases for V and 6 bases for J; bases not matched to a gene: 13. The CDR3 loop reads CASSSSGTGVFGNEQFF. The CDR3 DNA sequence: TGTGCCAGCAGTTCCTCCGGGACAGGGGTTTTCGGCAATGAGCAGTTCTTC.

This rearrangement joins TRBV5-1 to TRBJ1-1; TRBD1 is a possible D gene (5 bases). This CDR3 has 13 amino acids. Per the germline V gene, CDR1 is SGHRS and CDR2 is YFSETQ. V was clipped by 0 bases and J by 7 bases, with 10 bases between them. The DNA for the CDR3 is TGCGCCAGCAGCTTGGGGGGACGGCTTGAAGCTTTCTTT. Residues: CASSLGGRLEAFF.

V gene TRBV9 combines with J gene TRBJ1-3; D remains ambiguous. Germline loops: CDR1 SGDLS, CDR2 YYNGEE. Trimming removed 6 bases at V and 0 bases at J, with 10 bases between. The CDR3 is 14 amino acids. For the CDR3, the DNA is TGTGCCAGCAATGCTGGCAACTCTGGAAACACCATATATTTT. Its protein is CASNAGNSGNTIYF.

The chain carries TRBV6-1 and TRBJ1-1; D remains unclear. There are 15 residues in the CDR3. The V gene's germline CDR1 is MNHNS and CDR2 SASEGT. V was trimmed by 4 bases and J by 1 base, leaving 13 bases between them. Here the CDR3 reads CASSGRASPNTEAFF. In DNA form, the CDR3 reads TGTGCCAGCAGTGGCCGGGCTTCCCCGAACACTGAAGCTTTCTTT.

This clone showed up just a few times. CDR3 coding DNA: TGCGCCAGCAGCCAAGCTGGGGGGAACACCGGGGAGCTGTTTTTT. Its translation: CASSQAGGNTGELFF. V is TRBV4-3 and J is TRBJ2-2; D tentatively reads TRBD1 or TRBD2 (5 bases each). The germline CDR1 and CDR2 sequences are LGHNA and YSLEER. The V end was cut by 1 base, the J end by 1 base, with 7 bases between. CDR3 size: 15 residues.

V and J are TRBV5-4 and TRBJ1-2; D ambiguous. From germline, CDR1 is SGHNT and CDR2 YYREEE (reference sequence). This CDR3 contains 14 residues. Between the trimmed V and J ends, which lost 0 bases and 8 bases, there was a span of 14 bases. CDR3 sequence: CASSLGPQNYGYTF. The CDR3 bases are TGTGCCAGCAGCTTGGGCCCACAGAATTACGGCTACACCTTC.

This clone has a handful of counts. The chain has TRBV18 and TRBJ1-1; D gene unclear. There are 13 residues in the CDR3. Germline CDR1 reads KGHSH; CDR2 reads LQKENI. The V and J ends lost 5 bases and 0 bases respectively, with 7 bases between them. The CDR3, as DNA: TGTGCCAGCTCAGAGGTAATGAACACTGAAGCTTTCTTT. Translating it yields CASSEVMNTEAFF.

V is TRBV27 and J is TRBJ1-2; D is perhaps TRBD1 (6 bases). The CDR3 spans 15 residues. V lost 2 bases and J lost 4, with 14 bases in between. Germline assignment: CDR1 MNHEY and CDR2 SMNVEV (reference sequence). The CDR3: CASSLGGAVGYGYTF. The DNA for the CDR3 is TGTGCCAGCAGTTTAGGGGGGGCAGTTGGCTATGGCTACACCTTC.

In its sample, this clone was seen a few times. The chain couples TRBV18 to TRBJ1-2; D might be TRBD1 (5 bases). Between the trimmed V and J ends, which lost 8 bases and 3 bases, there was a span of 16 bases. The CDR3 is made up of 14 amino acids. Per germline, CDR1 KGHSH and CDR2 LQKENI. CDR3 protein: CASTLTDSDYGYTF. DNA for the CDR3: TGTGCCAGCACGCTGACCGACAGTGACTATGGCTACACCTTC.

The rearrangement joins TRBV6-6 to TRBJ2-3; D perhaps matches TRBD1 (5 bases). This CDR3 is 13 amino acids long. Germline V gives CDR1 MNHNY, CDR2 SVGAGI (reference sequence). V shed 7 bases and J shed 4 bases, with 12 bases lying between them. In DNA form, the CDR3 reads TGTGCCAGCACCGACAAGGGGCCAGATACGCAGTATTTT. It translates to CASTDKGPDTQYF.

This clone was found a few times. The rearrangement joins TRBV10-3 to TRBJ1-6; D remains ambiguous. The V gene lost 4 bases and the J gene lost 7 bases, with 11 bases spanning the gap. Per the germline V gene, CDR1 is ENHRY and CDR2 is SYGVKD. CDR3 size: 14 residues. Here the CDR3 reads CAISGDSENSPLHF. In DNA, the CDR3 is TGTGCCATCAGTGGGGATTCAGAGAATTCACCCCTCCACTTT.

The CDR3 nucleotides read TGTGCCAGCACCTACTACAGGGTCATCTATGGCTACACCTTC. Translating it yields CASTYYRVIYGYTF. V and J are TRBV2 and TRBJ1-2; D possibly corresponds to TRBD1 (6 bases). Germline CDR1 and CDR2: SNHLY and FYNNEI. The CDR3 is 14 residues long. V was shortened by 7 bases and J by 4 bases, with 16 bases between the two germline ends. Together with reference TRBV2 and TRBJ1-2, the CDR3 gives the full variable domain: EPEVTQTPSHQVTQMGQEVILRCVPISNHLYFYWYRQILGQKVEFLVSFYNNEISEKSEIFDDQFSVERPDGSNFTLKIRSTKLEDSAMYFCASTYYRVIYGYTFGSGTRLTVV.

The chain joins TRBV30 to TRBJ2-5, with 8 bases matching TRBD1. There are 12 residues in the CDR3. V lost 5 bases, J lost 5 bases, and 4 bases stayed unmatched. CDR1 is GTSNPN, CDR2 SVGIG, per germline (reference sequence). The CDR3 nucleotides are TGTGCCTGGGGAACAGGGGGGGAGACCCAGTACTTC. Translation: CAWGTGGETQYF.

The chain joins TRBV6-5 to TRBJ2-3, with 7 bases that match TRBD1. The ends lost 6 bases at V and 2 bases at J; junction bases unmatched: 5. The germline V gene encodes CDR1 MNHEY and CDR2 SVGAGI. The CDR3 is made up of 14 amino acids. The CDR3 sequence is CASSPDRDTDTQYF. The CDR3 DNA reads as TGTGCCAGCAGCCCCGACAGGGACACAGATACGCAGTATTTT.

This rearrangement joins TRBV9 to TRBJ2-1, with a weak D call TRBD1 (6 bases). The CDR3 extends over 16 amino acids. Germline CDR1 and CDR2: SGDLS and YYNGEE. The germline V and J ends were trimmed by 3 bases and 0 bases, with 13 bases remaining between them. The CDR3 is CASSGTTGDSYNEQFF. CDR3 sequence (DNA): TGTGCCAGCAGCGGAACGACAGGTGACTCCTACAATGAGCAGTTCTTC.

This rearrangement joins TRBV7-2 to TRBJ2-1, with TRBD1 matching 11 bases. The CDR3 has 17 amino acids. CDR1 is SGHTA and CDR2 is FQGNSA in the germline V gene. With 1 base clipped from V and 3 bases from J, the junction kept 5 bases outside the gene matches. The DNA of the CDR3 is TGTGCCAGCAGCTTAGTCCCGGGACAGGGGGTCTACAATGAGCAGTTCTTC. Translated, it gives CASSLVPGQGVYNEQFF.

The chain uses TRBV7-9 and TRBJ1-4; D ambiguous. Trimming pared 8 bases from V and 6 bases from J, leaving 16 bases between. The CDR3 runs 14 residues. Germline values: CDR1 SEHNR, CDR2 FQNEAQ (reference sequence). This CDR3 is CASGLDGWDEKLFF. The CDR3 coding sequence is TGTGCCAGCGGTCTGGACGGGTGGGATGAAAAACTGTTTTTT.